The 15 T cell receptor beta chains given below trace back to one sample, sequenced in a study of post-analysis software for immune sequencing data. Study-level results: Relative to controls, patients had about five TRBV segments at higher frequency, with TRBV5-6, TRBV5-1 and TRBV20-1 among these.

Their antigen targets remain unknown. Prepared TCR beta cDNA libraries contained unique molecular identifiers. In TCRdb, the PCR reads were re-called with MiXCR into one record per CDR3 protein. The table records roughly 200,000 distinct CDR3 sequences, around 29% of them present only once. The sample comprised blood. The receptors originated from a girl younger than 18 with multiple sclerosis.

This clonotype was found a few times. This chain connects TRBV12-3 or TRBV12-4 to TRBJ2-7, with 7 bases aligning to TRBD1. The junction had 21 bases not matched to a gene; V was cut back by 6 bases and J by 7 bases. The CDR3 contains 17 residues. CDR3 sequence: CASSPTKGAGVGHEQYF. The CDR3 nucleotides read TGTGCCAGCAGCCCCACGAAGGGGGCAGGGGTTGGCCATGAGCAGTACTTC.

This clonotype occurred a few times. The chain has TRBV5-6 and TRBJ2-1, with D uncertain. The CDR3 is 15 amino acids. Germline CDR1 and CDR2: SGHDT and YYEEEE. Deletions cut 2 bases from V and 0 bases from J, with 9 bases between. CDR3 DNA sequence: TGTGCCAGCAGCTTCAGGTCGAGCTCCTACAATGAGCAGTTCTTC. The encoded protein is CASSFRSSSYNEQFF.

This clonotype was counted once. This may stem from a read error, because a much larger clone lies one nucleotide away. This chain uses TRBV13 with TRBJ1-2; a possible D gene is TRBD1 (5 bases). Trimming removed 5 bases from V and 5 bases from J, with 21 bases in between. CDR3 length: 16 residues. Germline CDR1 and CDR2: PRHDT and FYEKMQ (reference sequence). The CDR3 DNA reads TGTGCCAGCAGCACCTCAACCGGGACCCATGAGTATGGCTACACCTTC. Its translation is CASSTSTGTHEYGYTF.

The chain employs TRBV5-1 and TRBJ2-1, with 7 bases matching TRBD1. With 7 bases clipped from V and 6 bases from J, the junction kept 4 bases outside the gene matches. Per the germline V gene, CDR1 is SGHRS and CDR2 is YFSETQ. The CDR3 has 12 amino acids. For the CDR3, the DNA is TGCGCCAGCGCCGGGGACAGCAATGAGCAGTTCTTC. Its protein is CASAGDSNEQFF.

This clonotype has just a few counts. The CDR3 coding sequence is TGTGCTAGTGGTTTGACTCTTGGGGGACAGGGGAATGAAGCTTTCTTT. As protein: CASGLTLGGQGNEAFF. This chain connects TRBV12-5 to TRBJ1-1; 10 positions match TRBD1. Germline CDR1 LGHNT, CDR2 FRNRAP. After removal of 2 bases from V and 7 bases from J, the junction contained 10 bases not matched to a gene. The CDR3 is 16 amino acids.

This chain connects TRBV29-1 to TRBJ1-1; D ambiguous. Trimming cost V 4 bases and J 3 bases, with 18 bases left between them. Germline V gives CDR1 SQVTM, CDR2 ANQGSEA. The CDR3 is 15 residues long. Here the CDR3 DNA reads TGCAGCGTTGTGGGAGGGAAGTGGCGGGACACTGAAGCTTTCTTT. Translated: CSVVGGKWRDTEAFF.

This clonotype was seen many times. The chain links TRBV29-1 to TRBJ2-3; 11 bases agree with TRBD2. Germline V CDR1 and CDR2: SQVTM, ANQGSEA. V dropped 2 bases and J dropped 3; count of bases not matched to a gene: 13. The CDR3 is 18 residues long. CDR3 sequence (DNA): TGCAGCGTTGAACGCGCTAGCGGGAGGTACCAGGGTACAGATACGCAGTATTTT. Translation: CSVERASGRYQGTDTQYF.

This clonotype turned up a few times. CDR3 residues: CASSLRAGRYEQYF. The CDR3 DNA reads TGTGCCAGCAGCTTGCGGGCAGGTCGCTACGAGCAGTACTTC. This chain joins TRBV11-2 and TRBJ2-7, with D possibly matching TRBD2 (5 bases). The ends were cut back, 3 bases at V and 3 bases at J, with 12 bases in the middle. There are 14 residues in the CDR3. Germline assignment: CDR1 SGHAT and CDR2 FQNNGV.

In DNA form, the CDR3 reads TGCAGTGCTAGCAGAGGGGTCAACACTGAAGCTTTCTTT. It is translated as CSASRGVNTEAFF. The chain has TRBV20-1 and TRBJ1-1, with TRBD1 as a possible D gene (5 bases). The CDR3 covers 13 residues. In germline, CDR1 is DFQATT, CDR2 SNEGSKA (reference sequence). Trimming took off 3 bases at V and 2 bases at J, with 10 bases between the two ends.

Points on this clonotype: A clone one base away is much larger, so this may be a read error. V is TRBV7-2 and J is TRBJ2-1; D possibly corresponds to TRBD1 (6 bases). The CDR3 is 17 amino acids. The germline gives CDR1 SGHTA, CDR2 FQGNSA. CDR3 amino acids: CAGSRRDIHPTYNEQFF. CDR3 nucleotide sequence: TGTGCCGGCAGCCGACGGGACATCCACCCCACCTACAATGAGCAGTTCTTC. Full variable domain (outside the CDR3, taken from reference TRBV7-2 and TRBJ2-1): GAGVSQSPSNKVTEKGKDVELRCDPISGHTALYWYRQSLGQGLEFLIYFQGNSAPDKSGLPSDRFSAERTGGSVSTLTIQRTQQEDSAVYLCAGSRRDIHPTYNEQFFGPGTRLTVL.

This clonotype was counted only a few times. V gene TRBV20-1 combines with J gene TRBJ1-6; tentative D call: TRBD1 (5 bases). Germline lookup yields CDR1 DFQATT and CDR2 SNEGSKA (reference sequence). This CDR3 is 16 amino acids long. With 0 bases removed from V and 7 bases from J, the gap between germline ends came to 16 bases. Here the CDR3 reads CSARDGWGRVNSPLHF. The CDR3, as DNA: TGCAGTGCTAGAGATGGATGGGGCAGGGTAAATTCACCCCTCCACTTT.

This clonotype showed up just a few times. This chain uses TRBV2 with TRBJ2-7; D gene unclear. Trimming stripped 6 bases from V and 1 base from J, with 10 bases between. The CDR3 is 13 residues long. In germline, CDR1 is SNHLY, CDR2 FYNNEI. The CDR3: CASRADGSYEQYF. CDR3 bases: TGTGCCAGCAGGGCCGACGGTTCCTACGAGCAGTACTTC.

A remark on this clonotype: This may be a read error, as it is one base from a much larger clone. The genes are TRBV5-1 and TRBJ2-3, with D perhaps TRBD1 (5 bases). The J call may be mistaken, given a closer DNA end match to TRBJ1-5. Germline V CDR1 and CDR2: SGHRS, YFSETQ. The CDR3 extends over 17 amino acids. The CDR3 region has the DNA TGCGCCAGCAGCGTAGACAGTCTTCGCTTTAGGGGAGGTACGCAGCATTTT. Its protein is CASSVDSLRFRGGTQHF.

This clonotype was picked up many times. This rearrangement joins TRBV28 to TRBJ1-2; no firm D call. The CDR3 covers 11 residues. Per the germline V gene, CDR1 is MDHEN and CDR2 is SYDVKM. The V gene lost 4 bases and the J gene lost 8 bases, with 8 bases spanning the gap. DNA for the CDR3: TGTGCCAGCAGTTCCCGACGGGGCTACACCTTC. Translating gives CASSSRRGYTF.

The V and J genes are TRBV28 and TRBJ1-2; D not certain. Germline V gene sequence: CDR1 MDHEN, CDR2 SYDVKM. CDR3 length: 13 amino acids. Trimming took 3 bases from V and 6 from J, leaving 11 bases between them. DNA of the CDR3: TGTGCCAGCAGTTTTGGGCGCTTACATGGCTACACCTTC. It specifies CASSFGRLHGYTF.